This entry lists 22 T cell receptor beta chains sequenced from one sample in a study of blood T cell repertoires in COVID-19. Data came from immunoSEQ multiplex PCR; TCRdb stores just in-frame clones and leaves some out. The data show under 200,000 clones, with around 83% seen just once and about 1.6% held by the top ten. The sample consisted of peripheral blood. These receptors were collected from a human donor in a cohort sampled during active COVID-19.

The rearrangement links TRBV4-1 to TRBJ2-3; TRBD2 matches at 9 bases. Germline-derived CDR1 and CDR2 are MGHRA and YSYEKL. The CDR3 extends over 17 amino acids. V was pared by 1 base and J by 3 bases, with 8 bases of the junction left unmatched. CDR3 protein: CASSQGGGGAGTDTQYF. Written as DNA, the CDR3 is TGCGCCAGCAGCCAAGGCGGCGGGGGGGCCGGAACAGATACGCAGTATTTT.

This clone was seen a handful of times. V gene TRBV6-2 or TRBV6-3 combines with J gene TRBJ1-2; D not certain. The CDR3 has 11 amino acids. V shed 6 bases and J shed 8 bases, with 10 bases lying between them. In germline, CDR1 is MNHEY, CDR2 SVGEGT. The CDR3 sequence: CASSSNGGYTF. The CDR3 region has the DNA TGTGCCAGCAGCTCTAACGGGGGCTACACCTTC.

The V and J genes are TRBV7-6 and TRBJ2-7, with 8 bases matching TRBD1. CDR1 is SGHVS, CDR2 FNYEAQ, per germline. V lost 5 bases, J lost 3 bases, and 0 bases stayed unmatched. The CDR3 runs 12 residues. The CDR3 bases are TGTGCCAGCAGCACAGGGGGCTACGAGCAGTACTTC. Translating gives CASSTGGYEQYF. Based on the CDR3 plus reference TRBV7-6 and TRBJ2-7, the full variable domain is GAGVSQSPRYKVTKRGQDVALRCDPISGHVSLYWYRQALGQGPEFLTYFNYEAQQDKSGLPNDRFSAERPEGSISTLTIQRTEQRDSAMYRCASSTGGYEQYFGPGTRLTVT.

The chain recombines TRBV9 with TRBJ2-7, with 12 positions matching TRBD2. Germline V gives CDR1 SGDLS, CDR2 YYNGEE. The CDR3 covers 15 residues. V shed 2 bases and J 3 bases; nucleotides not matched to a gene: 3. For the CDR3, the DNA is TGTGCCAGCAGCGTGGCTAGCGGGGGGGTCTACGAGCAGTACTTC. It encodes CASSVASGGVYEQYF.

The chain employs TRBV6-2 or TRBV6-3 and TRBJ2-1, with D possibly TRBD2 on 5 matching bases. Germline assignment: CDR1 MNHEY and CDR2 SVGEGT. Trimming removed 6 bases from V and 3 bases from J, with 12 bases in between. The CDR3 consists of 14 residues. CDR3 loop: CASSKLVGYNEQFF. Here the CDR3 DNA reads TGTGCCAGCAGCAAACTAGTTGGCTACAATGAGCAGTTCTTC.

The chain links TRBV6-5 to TRBJ1-2; 9 bases align to TRBD1. The CDR3 has 15 residues. Germline CDR1 reads MNHEY; CDR2 reads SVGAGI. V lost 0 bases, J lost 7 bases, and 6 bases stayed unmatched. In nucleotides, the CDR3 is TGTGCCAGCAGTTACTCCAACACAGGGGGCTCTGGCTACACCTTC. It yields the protein CASSYSNTGGSGYTF.

This clone was seen once. The genes are TRBV6-1 and TRBJ2-3, with D tentatively TRBD1 (6 bases). CDR1 is MNHNS, CDR2 SASEGT, per germline. Trimming pared 0 bases from V and 6 bases from J, leaving 13 bases between. The CDR3 has 15 amino acids. CDR3 in DNA: TGTGCCAGCAGTGAAGCCGCAGGGGTCGTGGATACGCAGTATTTT. It encodes CASSEAAGVVDTQYF.

The rearrangement uses TRBV2 and TRBJ1-1; possibly TRBD1 for D (6 bases). With 7 bases removed from V and 6 bases from J, the gap between germline ends came to 24 bases. The CDR3 is made up of 16 amino acids. CDR1 SNHLY and CDR2 FYNNEI come from the germline V gene. In DNA form, the CDR3 reads TGTGCCAGCAATCCGGGGGGGGCGGCAAGTCTCCCTGAAGCTTTCTTT. Translating gives CASNPGGAASLPEAFF.

J is TRBJ1-2 and V is TRBV29-1; 9 bases agree with TRBD1. V lost 3 bases, J lost 7 bases, and 9 bases stayed unmatched. The CDR3 runs to 14 residues. Per the germline V gene, CDR1 is SQVTM and CDR2 is ANQGSEA. CDR3 sequence reads: CSVDYTGGSGGYTF. CDR3 coding DNA: TGCAGCGTTGATTACACAGGGGGCAGTGGTGGCTACACCTTC.

The chain links TRBV12-3 or TRBV12-4 to TRBJ1-2; no clear D. Trimming cost V 2 bases and J 4 bases, with 8 bases left between them. The CDR3 runs 13 residues. The CDR3 coding sequence is TGTGCCAGCAGTTTATTAGTCACCTATGGCTACACCTTC. It codes for CASSLLVTYGYTF.

The V call is TRBV2, the J call TRBJ1-2; D remains unclear. The CDR3 spans 13 residues. Trimming pared 6 bases from V and 4 bases from J, leaving 12 bases between. Germline V gene data show CDR1 as SNHLY and CDR2 as FYNNEI. This CDR3 is CASSEGSLYGYTF. CDR3 DNA sequence: TGTGCCAGCAGCGAGGGATCTCTCTATGGCTACACCTTC.

The chain employs TRBV27 and TRBJ2-7, with D perhaps matching TRBD2 (6 bases). V was trimmed by 0 bases and J by 2 bases, leaving 11 bases between them. CDR1 and CDR2 (germline): MNHEY, SMNVEV (reference sequence). The CDR3 totals 15 residues. The CDR3 loop is CASSLSRDSAYEQYF. The CDR3 DNA is TGTGCCAGCAGTTTATCGAGGGACTCAGCCTACGAGCAGTACTTC.

V is TRBV7-9 and J is TRBJ1-2, with a tentative D call TRBD1 (6 bases). V was pared by 3 bases and J by 0 bases, with 14 bases between. The germline V gene has CDR1 SEHNR and CDR2 FQNEAQ (reference sequence). The CDR3 runs to 16 residues. The CDR3 DNA follows: TGTGCCAGCAGCTTGGGAGGGGGACCCCCTAACTATGGCTACACCTTC. Its translation is CASSLGGGPPNYGYTF.

The chain links TRBV10-3 to TRBJ2-6, with D possibly being TRBD1 (5 bases). Trimming pared 8 bases from V and 0 bases from J, leaving 11 bases between. Per germline, CDR1 ENHRY and CDR2 SYGVKD. The CDR3 contains 15 residues. Here the CDR3 reads CAIQGSSSGANVLTF. The CDR3 DNA is TGTGCCATCCAGGGTTCCAGCTCTGGGGCCAACGTCCTGACTTTC.

The chain combines TRBV9 with TRBJ2-2, with D perhaps matching TRBD2 (6 bases). Trimming cost V 9 bases and J 3 bases, with 15 bases left between them. Germline CDR1 and CDR2: SGDLS and YYNGEE. CDR3 size: 14 residues. CDR3 amino acids: CATDGGTHTGELFF. As DNA, the CDR3 is TGTGCCACCGATGGGGGGACCCACACCGGGGAGCTGTTTTTT.

The CDR3 sequence: CASSPFGTSGTYTGELFF. The CDR3 region has the DNA TGTGCCAGCAGCCCGTTTGGGACTAGCGGGACCTACACCGGGGAGCTGTTTTTT. The chain carries TRBV28 and TRBJ2-2, with 13 bases lining up with TRBD2. Germline trimming cut 6 bases from V and 3 bases from J; bases unmatched to any gene: 10. The length of the CDR3 is 18 residues. Germline loops: CDR1 MDHEN, CDR2 SYDVKM.

The V gene is TRBV27, the J gene TRBJ1-5, with 7 bases fitting TRBD1. CDR3 length equals 16 residues. With V trimmed by 5 bases and J by 10 bases, 17 bases remained unmatched. CDR1 and CDR2 from the germline V gene are MNHEY and SMNVEV (reference sequence). The CDR3 loop reads CASSAGYLDRLGPQHF. CDR3 nucleotides: TGTGCCAGCAGTGCGGGCTACTTGGACAGGTTAGGTCCCCAGCATTTT.

This chain links TRBV6-2 or TRBV6-3 with TRBJ2-1, with 8 bases matching TRBD2. Germline V CDR1 and CDR2: MNHEY, SVGEGT. V dropped 6 bases and J dropped 7; count of bases not matched to a gene: 8. CDR3 size: 14 residues. The CDR3 DNA follows: TGTGCCAGCAGCCCGGGGGGGTTGGAGAATGAGCAGTTCTTC. This translates into CASSPGGLENEQFF.

The V call is TRBV28, the J call TRBJ1-5; D remains unclear. Germline assignment: CDR1 MDHEN and CDR2 SYDVKM. The CDR3 is 15 amino acids. Trimming cost V 7 bases and J 2 bases, with 15 bases left between them. CDR3 sequence (DNA): TGTGCCAGCAAAACAGCCTCAAGAGGCAATCAGCCCCAGCATTTT. Protein product: CASKTASRGNQPQHF.

A single count supports this clone. The J gene is TRBJ2-7, the V gene TRBV5-5; possible D gene TRBD1, 5 bases. In germline, CDR1 is SGHKS, CDR2 YYEKEE (reference sequence). The CDR3 has 12 residues. Trimming took 0 bases from V and 9 from J, leaving 10 bases between them. The CDR3 DNA reads TGTGCCAGCAGCTTGGACAGGTCGGCGCAGTACTTC. Translation gives CASSLDRSAQYF.

In its sample, this clone was seen once. The chain combines TRBV4-1 with TRBJ1-1; no reliable D call. V lost 0 bases, J lost 0 bases, and 14 bases lay in between. Per germline, CDR1 MGHRA and CDR2 YSYEKL. This CDR3 is 17 amino acids long. The CDR3 nucleotides read TGCGCCAGCAGCCAAGATGGGCCCCCGGGGATGAACACTGAAGCTTTCTTT. Translating gives CASSQDGPPGMNTEAFF.

In the case of this clone: Other DNA sequences in the same sample also yield this CDR3. This chain connects TRBV9 to TRBJ2-7; possible D gene TRBD2, 7 bases. Deletions cut 0 bases from V and 5 bases from J, with 9 bases between. CDR1 is SGDLS, CDR2 YYNGEE, per germline. The CDR3 consists of 13 residues. The CDR3 sequence: CASSVAGGHEQYF. The CDR3 DNA reads as TGTGCCAGCAGCGTAGCGGGGGGCCACGAGCAGTACTTC. Complete variable domain (other parts from reference TRBV9 and TRBJ2-7): DSGVTQTPKHLITATGQRVTLRCSPRSGDLSVYWYQQSLDQGLQFLIQYYNGEERAKGNILERFSAQQFPDLHSELNLSSLELGDSALYFCASSVAGGHEQYFGPGTRLTVT.